The rows below give T cell receptor beta chains drawn from one sample of a study of blood T cell repertoires in COVID-19. Sequencing was performed with immunoSEQ multiplex PCR; in TCRdb, only in-frame clones are kept and a portion is missing. The data contain more than 100,000 clones, about 79% of them seen just once; the ten biggest clones take up roughly 4%. The sample was peripheral blood. The receptors were sampled from a woman older than 75 with acute or convalescent COVID-19. The CDR3 runs from the conserved cysteine through the conserved F or W. The D gene is left open where the match is weak. Clone size is shown for a subset of rows, as once, few, many or a class of expanded clone.

TRBJ2-5	-	-	TRBV27	TGTGCCAGCAGCAGGGGTAGAGGCCTCCAAGAGACCCAGTACTTC	CASSRGRGLQETQYF
TRBJ2-3	-	once	TRBV6-6	TGTGCCAGCAGACAGTCCGGGGGCACAGATACGCAGTATTTT	CASRQSGGTDTQYF
TRBJ1-2	-	-	TRBV5-4	TGTGCCAGCAGCTTGAGTGCAGGTTTATCTAACTATGGCTACACCTTC	CASSLSAGLSNYGYTF
TRBJ1-6	-	-	TRBV7-9	TGTGCCAGCAGCTTAGAGCAGGCTGCTTCACCCCTCCACTTT	CASSLEQAASPLHF
TRBJ1-1	-	-	TRBV2	TGTGCCAGCAGTAGCGCTGCGGGGAGGGTGACTGAAGCTTTCTTT	CASSSAAGRVTEAFF
TRBJ1-1	-	-	TRBV6-4	TGTGCCAGCAGTGGCCAACCAGGAAGTGAAGCTTTCTTT	CASSGQPGSEAFF
TRBJ2-5	-	-	TRBV9	TGTGCCAGCAGCGTAGGGGTCAGGGTGGTTGAGACCCAGTACTTC	CASSVGVRVVETQYF
TRBJ2-5	-	-	TRBV24-1	TGTGCCACCAGTGCGACAGCCCAAGAGACCCAGTACTTC	CATSATAQETQYF
TRBJ2-2	-	-	TRBV2	TGTGCCAGCAGTGTACAGAGGAACACCGGGGAGCTGTTTTTT	CASSVQRNTGELFF
TRBJ1-1	TRBD1	-	TRBV5-1	TGCGCCAGCAGCACGGGACAGGGAACACCTGAAGCTTTCTTT	CASSTGQGTPEAFF
TRBJ1-2	TRBD1	-	TRBV4-3	TGCGCCAGCAGCCGGACCCCGGCAGGGGGCACCTATGGCTACACCTTC	CASSRTPAGGTYGYTF
TRBJ1-2	-	-	TRBV9	TGTGCCAGCAGCGTTCGGGAGGGTAACTATGGCTACACCTTC	CASSVREGNYGYTF
TRBJ1-2	-	few	TRBV28	TGTGCCAGCAGTTTATTAGGGGATGGGTATGGCTACACCTTC	CASSLLGDGYGYTF
TRBJ1-4	TRBD1	-	TRBV28	TGTGCCAGCAGTTCACCGGGACAGGGTCAAGGAGAAAAACTGTTTTTT	CASSSPGQGQGEKLFF
TRBJ1-2	-	-	TRBV14	TGTGCCAGCAGCCTAACTGATGAAAGCTACACCTTC	CASSLTDESYTF
TRBJ1-4	-	few	TRBV5-8	TGTGCCAGCAGCTTGACGACGGGAAATGAAAAACTGTTTTTT	CASSLTTGNEKLFF
TRBJ1-2	-	-	TRBV6-5	TGTGCCAGCCCAGGGACTAACTATGGCTACACCTTC	CASPGTNYGYTF
TRBJ2-1	-	-	TRBV7-2	TGTGCCAGCAGCTTACTAGATGGGGGCGTTGATGAGCAGTTCTTC	CASSLLDGGVDEQFF
TRBJ1-2	TRBD1	-	TRBV6-5	TGTGCCAGCAGTCCTTCGGACAGGGGCTATGGCTACACCTTC	CASSPSDRGYGYTF
TRBJ2-1	-	-	TRBV7-2	TGTGCCAGCAGCATACAACCCAGGGGTGAGCAGTTCTTC	CASSIQPRGEQFF
TRBJ1-1	TRBD1	-	TRBV19	TGTGCCAGTAGTACGGGGACAGCCCGTGCTGAAGCTTTCTTT	CASSTGTARAEAFF
TRBJ2-1	TRBD2	-	TRBV5-1	TGCGCCAGCAGCATATACCAGCGGGGGGGTTGGAATGAGCAGTTCTTC	CASSIYQRGGWNEQFF
TRBJ2-2	TRBD1	-	TRBV10-3	TGTGCCATCACCCGGGACAGGGGTGGGGAGCTGTTTTTT	CAITRDRGGELFF
TRBJ2-2	TRBD1	-	TRBV7-2	TGTGCCAGCAGCAGGGACAGCGTCGAGACCGGGGAGCTGTTTTTT	CASSRDSVETGELFF
TRBJ1-4	TRBD1	-	TRBV7-9	TGTGCCAGCAGCCAGGAGGGACAGGTTTATGAAAAACTGTTTTTT	CASSQEGQVYEKLFF
TRBJ2-7	TRBD1	-	TRBV18	TGTGCCAGCTCACCACCTGGACAGGGGAGGATAGAGCAGTACTTC	CASSPPGQGRIEQYF
TRBJ2-2	-	-	TRBV2	TGTGCCAGCAGTCGATCCCTAGTATCCGGGGAGCTGTTTTTT	CASSRSLVSGELFF
TRBJ2-7	-	-	TRBV18	TGTGCCAGCTCCCCGGACAGCAACTACGAGCAGTACTTC	CASSPDSNYEQYF
TRBJ2-7	TRBD1	-	TRBV19	TGTGCCAGTAGTATAATGCCGGGACAGGGGCGCGAGCAGTACTTC	CASSIMPGQGREQYF
TRBJ2-1	-	-	TRBV7-2	TGTGCCAGCAGCTTGCAGGGGCGCGGGTCCTACAATGAGCAGTTCTTC	CASSLQGRGSYNEQFF
TRBJ2-3	TRBD1	few	TRBV19	TGTGCCAGTAGTGACAGGGGCACAGATACGCAGTATTTT	CASSDRGTDTQYF
TRBJ1-6	-	-	TRBV11-2	TGTGCCAGCAGCTTAGATCGTTTCGAGGGATCCTATAATTCACCCCTCCACTTT	CASSLDRFEGSYNSPLHF
TRBJ1-6	-	-	TRBV9	TGTGCCAGCAGCGTAGGGCAGGATAATTCACCCCTCCACTTT	CASSVGQDNSPLHF
TRBJ2-2	TRBD2	-	TRBV9	TGTGCCAGCAGCGTAGAGGGTAGCGGGTTAAACACCGGGGAGCTGTTTTTT	CASSVEGSGLNTGELFF
TRBJ2-7	-	-	TRBV28	TGTGCCAGCAGTTCGACAGCACCGATTAATTTCTACGAGCAGTACTTC	CASSSTAPINFYEQYF
TRBJ1-1	TRBD1	-	TRBV30	TGTGCCTGGAGCCGCGACAGGGGGATGGACACTGAAGCTTTCTTT	CAWSRDRGMDTEAFF
TRBJ1-2	TRBD1	-	TRBV28	TGTGCCAGCAGTTCAACCGGACAGGGGGCGAAGGGCTACACCTTC	CASSSTGQGAKGYTF
TRBJ1-2	TRBD1	few	TRBV6-5	TGTGCCAGCAGTTACAATACAGGGGGAGGTTGGTATGGCTACACCTTC	CASSYNTGGGWYGYTF
TRBJ2-7	-	few	TRBV7-9	TGTGCCAGCAGCTTATCGTCCGGGGGTCGGGTCACCTACGAGCAGTACTTC	CASSLSSGGRVTYEQYF
TRBJ1-5	TRBD1	-	TRBV11-2	TGTGCCAGCAGCTCACAGGGGAATGAGAAGCCCCAGCATTTT	CASSSQGNEKPQHF
TRBJ2-1	-	-	TRBV7-6	TGTGCCAGCAGCTCCACATCCCTGCAGGAGCAGTTCTTC	CASSSTSLQEQFF
TRBJ1-2	-	-	TRBV6-1	TGTGCCAGCAGTGAAGCGAGCACAGGTTTTTTTGGCTACACCTTC	CASSEASTGFFGYTF
TRBJ2-3	TRBD2	few	TRBV7-2	TGTGCCAGCAGCTCGCCTCTACTACTAGCGGGGGGCCAAAAGCAGTATTTT	CASSSPLLLAGGQKQYF
TRBJ2-7	TRBD2	-	TRBV7-9	TGTGCCAGCAGCGATCCGGGACTAGCGTTGGAAGAGCAGTACTTC	CASSDPGLALEEQYF
TRBJ2-1	-	-	TRBV21-1	TGTGCCAGCAGCAAATCGGGGGGAGGACGGTACAATGAGCAGTTCTTC	CASSKSGGGRYNEQFF
TRBJ2-3	TRBD1	-	TRBV5-1	TGCGCCAGCAGCCTAGGACAGGGGGCATCCACAGATACGCAGTATTTT	CASSLGQGASTDTQYF
TRBJ1-2	-	-	TRBV19	TGTGCCAGTAGTCTACCGGGGGTGGCTAACTATGGCTACACCTTC	CASSLPGVANYGYTF
TRBJ1-1	TRBD1	-	TRBV29-1	TGCAGCGTTAACCGGGACAGGGTGAACACTGAAGCTTTCTTT	CSVNRDRVNTEAFF
TRBJ2-5	-	-	TRBV7-2	TGTGCCAGCAGCCGTGACAGGACCGAAGAGACCCAGTACTTC	CASSRDRTEETQYF
TRBJ2-3	-	-	TRBV30	TGTGCCTGGGAGGAGGGTACGGGGCCAGATACGCAGTATTTT	CAWEEGTGPDTQYF
TRBJ1-2	-	-	TRBV2	TGTGCCAGCCGCTCCCTGGCGGTCTATGGCTACACCTTC	CASRSLAVYGYTF
TRBJ1-1	TRBD1	once	TRBV27	TGTGCCAGCAGTTCCTCAGGGGGCTGGACTGAAGCTTTCTTT	CASSSSGGWTEAFF
TRBJ2-3	-	-	TRBV19	TGTGCCAGTAGTCCCCGACAGTTCACAGATACGCAGTATTTT	CASSPRQFTDTQYF
TRBJ1-2	TRBD1	-	TRBV7-2	TGTGCCAGCAGCCAATTGGGCCCCAAGGGGGCGGGGGGCTACACCTTC	CASSQLGPKGAGGYTF